This TCR beta chain was identified in a study of T cell repertoires in cytomegalovirus infection. Overall study findings and caveats: In two of eight donors, the top clonotype was HLA-C-restricted CMV-specific.

TCRdb redid the calling of the reads with MiXCR, one entry per CDR3 protein. The sample has about 680,000 distinct CDR3 sequences; roughly 26% are singletons. The CDR3 spans 14 residues. Per the germline V gene, CDR1 is SQVTM and CDR2 is ANQGSEA. The junction had 8 bases not matched to a gene; V was cut back by 6 bases and J by 1 base. The sample holds a few counts of this clonotype. What it binds is unknown. Specimen: CD8+ T cells from PBMCs. This TCR derives from a human donor in good health (CMV status not recorded). Some clones in this sample may be carry-over from other donors' samples. The chain is built from TRBV29-1 and TRBJ1-1, with 7 bases that match TRBD1. The CDR3 DNA is TGCAGCGTCCGAGCAGGGGGTCGGAACACTGAAGCTTTCTTT. Its protein product is CSVRAGGRNTEAFF.